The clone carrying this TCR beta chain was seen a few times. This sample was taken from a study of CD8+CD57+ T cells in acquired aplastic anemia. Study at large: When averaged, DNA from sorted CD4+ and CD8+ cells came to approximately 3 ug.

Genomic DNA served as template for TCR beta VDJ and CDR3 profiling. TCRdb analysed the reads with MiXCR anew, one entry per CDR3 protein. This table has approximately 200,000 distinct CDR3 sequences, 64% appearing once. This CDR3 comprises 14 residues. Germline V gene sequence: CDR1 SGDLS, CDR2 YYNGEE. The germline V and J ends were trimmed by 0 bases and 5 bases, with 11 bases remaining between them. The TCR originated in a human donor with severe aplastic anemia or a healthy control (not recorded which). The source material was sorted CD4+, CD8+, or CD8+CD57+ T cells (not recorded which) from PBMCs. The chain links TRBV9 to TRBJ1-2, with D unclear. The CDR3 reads CASSVDVGQYGYTF. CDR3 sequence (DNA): TGTGCCAGCAGCGTAGACGTAGGCCAGTATGGCTACACCTTC.